Listed here are 17 T cell receptor beta chains from one sample, sequenced in a study of cytomegalovirus exposure and HLA in healthy donors. Primers included in the PCR were 60 Vbeta and 13 Jbeta primers. Method: immunoSEQ multiplex PCR; TCRdb's copy keeps in-frame clones and lacks some. The table has 90,000 to 110,000 clones, roughly 15% seen once; the top ten hold 0.8% to 0.95%. The sample taken for sequencing was PBMCs. These receptors all stem from a female donor in good health and CMV-seronegative.

The gene calls are TRBV2 and TRBJ1-2; perhaps TRBD1 as D (5 bases). Germline V lookup: CDR1 SNHLY, CDR2 FYNNEI. The ends were cut back, 1 base at V and 7 bases at J, with 10 bases in the middle. This CDR3 has 13 amino acids. CDR3 sequence reads: CASSEGGVGGYTF. CDR3 DNA: TGTGCCAGCAGTGAAGGGGGCGTTGGTGGCTACACCTTC.

The chain has TRBV13 and TRBJ2-1, with D possibly matching TRBD1 (7 bases). V was trimmed by 4 bases and J by 6 bases, leaving 16 bases between them. The CDR3 consists of 15 residues. The germline CDR1 and CDR2 sequences are PRHDT and FYEKMQ (reference sequence). CDR3 sequence: CASSSRVQGGNEQFF. In DNA form, the CDR3 reads TGTGCCAGCAGCTCCCGGGTCCAGGGGGGCAATGAGCAGTTCTTC.

The V gene is TRBV30, the J gene TRBJ2-3, with D possibly being TRBD2 (6 bases). Germline CDR1 reads GTSNPN; CDR2 reads SVGIG (reference sequence). Trimming stripped 4 bases from V and 2 bases from J, with 13 bases between. The CDR3 has 14 residues. CDR3 DNA: TGTGCCTGGAATCGGGACTCAATCACAGATACGCAGTATTTT. This codes for CAWNRDSITDTQYF.

The chain links TRBV5-1 to TRBJ2-1; 11 bases line up with TRBD2. V shed 4 bases, J shed 5 bases, and the junction held 5 bases outside the gene matches. This CDR3 region has 15 residues. Germline V gene sequence: CDR1 SGHRS, CDR2 YFSETQ. CDR3 DNA sequence: TGCGCCAGCAGCCTCAGACTAGCGGGGAACAATGAGCAGTTCTTC. Translating it yields CASSLRLAGNNEQFF.

V gene TRBV19 combines with J gene TRBJ2-5; TRBD1 might be the D (5 bases). There are 13 residues in the CDR3. The V gene's germline CDR1 is LNHDA and CDR2 SQIVND (reference sequence). Between the trimmed V and J ends, which lost 5 bases and 5 bases, there was a span of 12 bases. The CDR3 reads CASSAGIGETQYF. The CDR3 DNA follows: TGTGCCAGTAGTGCAGGGATAGGCGAGACCCAGTACTTC.

This clone was found a few times. At one end the junction does not follow the germline gene, possibly because of a read error. J is TRBJ1-4 and V is TRBV28; a weak D match, TRBD1 (6 bases). Germline CDR1 is MDHEN and CDR2 is SYDVKM. There are 12 residues in the CDR3. The CDR3 protein is CASTGGREFVIF. The CDR3 DNA follows: TGTGCCAGCACCGGGGGGCGGGAGTTTGTGATTTTT. Full variable domain (rest looked up from reference TRBV28 and TRBJ1-4): DVKVTQSSRYLVKRTGEKVFLECVQDMDHENMFWYRQDPGLGLRLIYFSYDVKMKEKGDIPEGYSVSREKKERFSLILESASTNQTSMYLCASTGGREFVIFGSGTQLSVL.

This clone was found a few times. The genes are TRBV19 and TRBJ2-3, with D possibly TRBD1 on 6 matching bases. V gave up 5 bases and J gave up 5 bases, with 11 bases separating them. The CDR3 covers 13 residues. The V gene's germline CDR1 is LNHDA and CDR2 SQIVND (reference sequence). The CDR3 sequence is CASSVFRGDTQYF. The CDR3, as DNA: TGTGCCAGTAGTGTATTCAGGGGAGATACGCAGTATTTT.

This clone was found a few times. This chain uses TRBV9 with TRBJ1-3; no reliable D call. Germline CDR1 is SGDLS and CDR2 is YYNGEE. Trimming shortened V by 3 bases and J by 9 bases, and 10 bases separated the two germline ends. The CDR3 sequence is 12 residues long. Here the CDR3 reads CASSAPGVTIYF. CDR3 coding DNA: TGTGCCAGCAGCGCCCCCGGGGTCACCATATATTTT.

This clone was counted only a few times. This sequence joins TRBV19 and TRBJ1-6; TRBD1 might be the D (6 bases). Trimming shortened V by 9 bases and J by 7 bases, and 16 bases separated the two germline ends. The CDR3 spans 14 residues. CDR1 and CDR2 from the germline V gene are LNHDA and SQIVND (reference sequence). CDR3 protein: CASQPRDINSPLHF. In nucleotides, the CDR3 is TGTGCCAGCCAGCCCCGGGACATAAATTCACCCCTCCACTTT.

This clone turned up a few times. This chain links TRBV10-3 with TRBJ2-5; 11 positions agree with TRBD2. The V and J ends lost 10 bases and 1 base, in that order; junction bases with no gene match: 2. This CDR3 comprises 13 residues. Germline CDR1 and CDR2: ENHRY and SYGVKD. CDR3 in amino acids: CATSGGLQETQYF. DNA of the CDR3: TGTGCCACTAGCGGGGGGCTCCAAGAGACCCAGTACTTC.

The J gene is TRBJ2-1, the V gene TRBV5-1, with 8 bases that match TRBD2. Looked up from germline, CDR1 is SGHRS and CDR2 is YFSETQ. V lost 2 bases, J lost 8 bases, and 9 bases stayed unmatched. CDR3 length: 15 residues. CDR3 nucleotides: TGCGCCAGCAGCTTCGCAGCGGGGGATATCGATGAGCAGTTCTTC. It is translated as CASSFAAGDIDEQFF.

CDR3 protein: CASSLQQGLNTEAFF. DNA of the CDR3: TGTGCCAGCAGTTTACAACAGGGACTAAACACTGAAGCTTTCTTT. The J gene is TRBJ1-1, the V gene TRBV27; a weak D match, TRBD1 (6 bases). The V gene's germline CDR1 is MNHEY and CDR2 SMNVEV (reference sequence). Trimming removed 2 bases from V and 2 bases from J, with 12 bases in between. The CDR3 covers 15 residues.

V is TRBV5-1 and J is TRBJ2-7, with TRBD1 matching over 10 bases. Looked up from germline, CDR1 is SGHRS and CDR2 is YFSETQ. This CDR3 is 14 amino acids long. V was pared by 2 bases and J by 2 bases, with 1 base of the junction left unmatched. The DNA of the CDR3 is TGCGCCAGCAGCTTCGACAGGGGGCCCTACGAGCAGTACTTC. Amino acid sequence: CASSFDRGPYEQYF.

This clone was observed a few times. The J gene is TRBJ2-3, the V gene TRBV5-1, with unresolved D. There are 14 residues in the CDR3. Trimming stripped 0 bases from V and 2 bases from J, with 7 bases between. Germline-derived CDR1 and CDR2 are SGHRS and YFSETQ. CDR3 DNA sequence: TGCGCCAGCAGCTTGGGCACAACCACAGATACGCAGTATTTT. This codes for CASSLGTTTDTQYF.

This clone appeared a few times. This chain uses TRBV27 with TRBJ2-3; TRBD2 might be the D (6 bases). Germline V gene data show CDR1 as MNHEY and CDR2 as SMNVEV (reference sequence). There are 15 residues in the CDR3. The germline V and J ends were trimmed by 3 bases and 1 base, with 11 bases remaining between them. For the CDR3, the DNA is TGTGCCAGCAGTTTGGCTAGCGCTCGCACAGATACGCAGTATTTT. This codes for CASSLASARTDTQYF.

This clone was found a few times. The DNA of the CDR3 is TGTGCCAGTAGTATCCAGGGCCAGAACTATGGCTACACCTTC. Amino acid sequence: CASSIQGQNYGYTF. The chain recombines TRBV19 with TRBJ1-2, with TRBD1 as a possible D gene (5 bases). Germline V CDR1 and CDR2: LNHDA, SQIVND (reference sequence). The CDR3 is made up of 14 amino acids. The V end was cut by 3 bases, the J end by 2 bases, with 10 bases between.

This clone was counted a few times. The chain couples TRBV9 to TRBJ2-7; 8 bases map to TRBD1. The V gene end was trimmed by 4 bases and the J gene end by 2 bases; junction bases not matched to a gene: 8. The CDR3 runs to 15 residues. Per germline, CDR1 SGDLS and CDR2 YYNGEE. The CDR3 DNA sequence: TGTGCCAGCAGCCCAGCCGGGACAGGTACCTACGAGCAGTACTTC. Protein: CASSPAGTGTYEQYF.